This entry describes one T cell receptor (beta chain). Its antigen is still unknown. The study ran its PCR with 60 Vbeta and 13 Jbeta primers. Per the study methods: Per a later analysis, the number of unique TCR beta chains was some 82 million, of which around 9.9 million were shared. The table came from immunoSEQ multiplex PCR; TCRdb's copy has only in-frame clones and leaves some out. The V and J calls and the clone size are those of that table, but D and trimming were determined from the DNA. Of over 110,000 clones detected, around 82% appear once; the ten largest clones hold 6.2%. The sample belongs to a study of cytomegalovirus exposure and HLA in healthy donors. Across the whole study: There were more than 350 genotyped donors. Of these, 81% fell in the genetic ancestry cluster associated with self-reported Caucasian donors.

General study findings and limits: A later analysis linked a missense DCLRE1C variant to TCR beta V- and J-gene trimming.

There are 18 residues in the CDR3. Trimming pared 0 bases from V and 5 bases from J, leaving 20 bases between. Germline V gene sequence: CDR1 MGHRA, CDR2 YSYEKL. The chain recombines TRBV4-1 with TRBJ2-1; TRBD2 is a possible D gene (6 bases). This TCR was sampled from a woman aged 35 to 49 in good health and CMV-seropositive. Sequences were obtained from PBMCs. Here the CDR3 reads CASSQEIPSVSTDNEQFF. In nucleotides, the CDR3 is TGCGCCAGCAGCCAAGAGATTCCTAGCGTGTCGACCGACAATGAGCAGTTCTTC.